This T cell receptor beta chain came from a study of blood T cells in healthy people across ages. The CDR3 consists of 14 residues. Germline CDR1 reads MDHEN; CDR2 reads SYDVKM. The use of a sample-barcoded 5' primer and a J-beta primer mix characterized a second PCR of roughly 7 to 12 cycles. TCRdb used MiXCR to reprocess the 5' RACE reads, holding one entry per CDR3 protein. The table has some 1.8 million distinct CDR3 sequences, about two fifths seen once; the top ten hold around 23%. The authors extracted at least 5 micrograms of total RNA per sample. Sequenced: blood. The chain carries TRBV28 and TRBJ2-5; 8 nucleotides match TRBD1. TRBJ2-7 explains the end of the DNA better; the J call may be wrong. The source is a human donor in good health. The CDR3 loop is CASDDPGQDYEQYF. The CDR3 nucleotides are TGTGCCAGCGATGACCCGGGACAGGACTACGAGCAGTACTTC.